These 14 T cell receptor beta chains originate from one sample sequenced in a study of T cells after yellow fever vaccination. TCRdb itself ran the 5' RACE reads through MiXCR, one entry per CDR3 protein. This sample has about 340,000 distinct CDR3 sequences; more than 8.5% occur once, and the top ten carry roughly 18%. Sequencing was performed on PBMCs, taken on the day of the first yellow fever vaccination. Every receptor here comes from a young man who received the YFV17D yellow fever vaccine.

The J gene is TRBJ2-3, the V gene TRBV24-1; TRBD1 matches at 8 bases. Germline V lookup: CDR1 KGHDR, CDR2 SFDVKD. Germline trimming cut 3 bases from V and 6 bases from J; bases unmatched to any gene: 1. The CDR3 is 13 residues long. CDR3: CATSDRDRDTQYF. The CDR3 bases are TGTGCCACCAGTGATCGGGACAGGGATACGCAGTATTTT.

This clonotype was seen many times. The chain carries TRBV10-2 and TRBJ2-5; the D is unclear. Germline-derived CDR1 and CDR2 are WSHSY and SAAADI. The CDR3 has 14 residues. Trimming took 5 bases from V and 4 from J, leaving 14 bases between them. CDR3 sequence: CASSNPGLGETQYF. For the CDR3, the DNA is TGCGCCAGCAGTAACCCTGGATTGGGAGAGACCCAGTACTTC.

This clonotype appeared a few times. The gene calls are TRBV6-5 and TRBJ2-1, with D possibly matching TRBD1 (6 bases). The CDR3 totals 15 residues. Looked up from germline, CDR1 is MNHEY and CDR2 is SVGAGI. V lost 0 bases and J 1 base, leaving 7 bases between the germline ends. The DNA for the CDR3 is TGTGCCAGCAGTTACTCGGGACAATCCTACAATGAGCAGTTCTTC. This codes for CASSYSGQSYNEQFF.

The chain joins TRBV5-6 to TRBJ2-2; no reliable D call. This CDR3 has 14 residues. Per the germline V gene, CDR1 is SGHDT and CDR2 is YYEEEE. V was trimmed by 4 bases and J by 0 bases, leaving 7 bases between them. The chain's CDR3 is CASSVRPNTGELFF. DNA of the CDR3: TGTGCCAGCAGCGTGAGACCGAACACCGGGGAGCTGTTTTTT.

The chain is built from TRBV18 and TRBJ1-1; D may be TRBD1 (6 bases). Per the germline V gene, CDR1 is KGHSH and CDR2 is LQKENI. Trimming left V 4 bases short and J 1 base short, with 16 bases between. The CDR3 totals 16 residues. As DNA, the CDR3 is TGTGCCAGCTCACAAAACCCGGGACACAAGAACACTGAAGCTTTCTTT. Translating gives CASSQNPGHKNTEAFF.

The chain combines TRBV12-3 or TRBV12-4 with TRBJ1-2; perhaps TRBD1 as D (5 bases). This CDR3 spans 13 amino acids. V dropped 10 bases and J dropped 4 bases, with 16 bases sitting between them. The CDR3 nucleotides are TGTGCCATTACGAGGGGATACTTCTATGGCTACACCTTC. Residues: CAITRGYFYGYTF.

This chain links TRBV20-1 with TRBJ2-2; a possible D gene is TRBD1 (6 bases). CDR3 size: 13 residues. Germline V CDR1 and CDR2: DFQATT, SNEGSKA (reference sequence). Trimming pared 5 bases from V and 6 bases from J, leaving 13 bases between. The CDR3 DNA reads as TGCAGTGCTCGCCCAGGGGCCTCCGGGGAGCTGTTTTTT. Its translation: CSARPGASGELFF.

The chain combines TRBV28 with TRBJ2-5, with 11 positions matching TRBD1. The germline V gene encodes CDR1 MDHEN and CDR2 SYDVKM. There are 15 residues in the CDR3. The trim removed 3 bases at V and 4 bases at J, leaving 4 bases unmatched. The CDR3 DNA reads TGTGCCAGCAGTTTTACCGGGACAGGGGGAGAGACCCAGTACTTC. Translation gives CASSFTGTGGETQYF.

In this sample, this clonotype turned up a few times. The genes are TRBV29-1 and TRBJ2-6; D gene ambiguous. Germline lookup yields CDR1 SQVTM and CDR2 ANQGSEA. The germline V and J ends were trimmed by 5 bases and 1 base, with 9 bases remaining between them. The CDR3 runs to 14 residues. The CDR3 DNA follows: TGCAGCGTTTCACCCATTTCTGGGGCCAACGTCCTGACTTTC. Amino acids: CSVSPISGANVLTF. The whole variable domain, remainder taken from reference TRBV29-1 and TRBJ2-6, is SAVISQKPSRDICQRGTSLTIQCQVDSQVTMMFWYRQQPGQSLTLIATANQGSEATYESGFVIDKFPISRPNLTFSTLTVSNMSPEDSSIYLCSVSPISGANVLTFGAGSRLTVL.

The rearrangement uses TRBV27 and TRBJ2-1; 11 nucleotides align to TRBD1. J lost 6 bases, V lost 5 bases, and 6 bases had no gene match. The CDR3 length is 15 residues. Germline CDR1 is MNHEY and CDR2 is SMNVEV (reference sequence). This chain's CDR3 is CASSNMDRGRNEQFF. CDR3 sequence (DNA): TGTGCCAGCAGTAACATGGACAGGGGGCGCAATGAGCAGTTCTTC.

This clonotype was recorded a few times. The rearrangement joins TRBV6-5 to TRBJ1-2; D uncertain. The CDR3 length is 16 residues. V gave up 3 bases and J gave up 4 bases, with 18 bases separating them. Germline CDR1 MNHEY, CDR2 SVGAGI. CDR3 amino acids: CASSYSSLAPAYGYTF. CDR3 bases: TGTGCCAGCAGTTATTCCTCTCTGGCGCCCGCCTATGGCTACACCTTC.

This clonotype was counted only a few times. At one end, the junction sequence differs from germline, possibly due to a read error. The chain links TRBV7-7 to TRBJ2-2; TRBD2 is a possible D gene (5 bases). Germline CDR1 is SSHAT and CDR2 is FNYEAQ (reference sequence). CDR3 length: 13 residues. In nucleotides, the CDR3 is TGTGCTAGCAGCAAGGAAGCGGTCGGGGAGCTGTTTTTT. Translating gives CASSKEAVGELFF.

The table lists this clonotype with a few counts. The V and J genes are TRBV5-6 and TRBJ2-7; possibly TRBD1 for D (6 bases). Trimming pared 5 bases from V and 4 bases from J, leaving 10 bases between. Per the germline V gene, CDR1 is SGHDT and CDR2 is YYEEEE. The CDR3 extends over 12 amino acids. CDR3 amino acids: CASSKGVYEQYF. In DNA form, the CDR3 reads TGTGCCAGCAGTAAGGGGGTATACGAGCAGTACTTC.

The chain joins TRBV12-3 or TRBV12-4 to TRBJ1-5; D unresolved. The CDR3 totals 13 residues. V was pared by 4 bases and J by 7 bases, with 11 bases between. The CDR3 loop reads CASSSRRGQPQHF. CDR3 sequence (DNA): TGTGCCAGCAGTTCCCGCCGGGGACAGCCCCAGCATTTT.